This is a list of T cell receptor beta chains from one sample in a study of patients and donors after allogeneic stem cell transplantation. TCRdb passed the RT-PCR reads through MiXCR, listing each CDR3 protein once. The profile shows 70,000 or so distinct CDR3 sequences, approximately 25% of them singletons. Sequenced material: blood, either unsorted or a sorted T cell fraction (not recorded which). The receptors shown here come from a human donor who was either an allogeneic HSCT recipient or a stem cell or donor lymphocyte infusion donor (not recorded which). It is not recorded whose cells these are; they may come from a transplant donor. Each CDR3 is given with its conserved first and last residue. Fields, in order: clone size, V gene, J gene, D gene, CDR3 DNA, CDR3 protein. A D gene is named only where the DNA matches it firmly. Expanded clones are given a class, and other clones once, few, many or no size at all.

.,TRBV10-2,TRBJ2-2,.,TGCGCCAGCCTGGGCAAACTCTGGACCGGGGAGCTGTTTTTT,CASLGKLWTGELFF
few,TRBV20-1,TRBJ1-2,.,TGCAGTGCTAGGGACCTTCTCTATGGCTACACCTTC,CSARDLLYGYTF
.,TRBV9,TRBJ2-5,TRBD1,TGTGCCAGCAGCGTAGCTCAGGGGGCTGTAGAGACCCAGTACTTC,CASSVAQGAVETQYF
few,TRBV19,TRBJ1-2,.,TGTGCCAGTAGTATAAGGGAAGGACAAGCTAACTATGGCTACACCTTC,CASSIREGQANYGYTF
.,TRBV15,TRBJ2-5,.,TGTGCCACCAGCAGAGATTTGTTGGCAAGGGTCGAGCAAGAGACCCAGTACTTC,CATSRDLLARVEQETQYF
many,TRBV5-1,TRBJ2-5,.,TGCGCCAGCAGCTTATGGAGCGGGCAAGAGACCCAGTACTTC,CASSLWSGQETQYF
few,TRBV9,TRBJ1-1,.,TGTGCCAGCAGCGTGGGCGGGCTACTCAACACTGAAGCTTTCTTT,CASSVGGLLNTEAFF
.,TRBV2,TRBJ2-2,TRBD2,TGTGCCAGCACCACAGGACTAGCGGTACTCACCGGGGAGCTGTTTTTT,CASTTGLAVLTGELFF
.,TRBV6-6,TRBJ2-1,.,TGTGCCAGCAGTTACCCCGGGACGGCTTACAATGAGCAGTTCTTC,CASSYPGTAYNEQFF
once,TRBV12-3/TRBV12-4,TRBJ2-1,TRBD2,TGTGCCAGCAGTTTCCTAACGGGAGGCTACAATGAGCAGTTCTTC,CASSFLTGGYNEQFF
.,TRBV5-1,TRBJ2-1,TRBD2,TGCGCCAGCAGCTCCCAAGGGGTAGCGGGAGGTTACAATGAGCAGTTCTTC,CASSSQGVAGGYNEQFF
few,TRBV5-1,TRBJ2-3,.,TGCGCCAGCAGCTTGGTGGGGGGCGGTTTAGATACGCAGTATTTT,CASSLVGGGLDTQYF
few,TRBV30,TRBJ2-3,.,TGTGCCTTGGACAGATTCACAGATACGCAGTATTTT,CALDRFTDTQYF
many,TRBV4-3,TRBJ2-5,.,TGCGCCAGCAGCCAGTCACAGGGAAGTCAAGAGACCCAGTACTTC,CASSQSQGSQETQYF
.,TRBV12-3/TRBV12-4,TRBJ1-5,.,TGTGCCAGCAGTTTGCGGGGTTGGGGAACAGGGCAGGATCAGCCCCAGCATTTT,CASSLRGWGTGQDQPQHF
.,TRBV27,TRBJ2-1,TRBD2,TGTGCCAGCAGTGCTCTAGCGGGAGTTTCCTACAATGAGCAGTTCTTC,CASSALAGVSYNEQFF
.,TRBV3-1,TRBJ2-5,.,TGTGCCAGCAGCCGTCTGTTTGCGGGGTCGGAGACCCAGTACTTC,CASSRLFAGSETQYF
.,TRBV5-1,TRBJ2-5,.,TGCGCCAGCAGCTCTGGACAGCCTCTTGGGGCCCAGTACTTC,CASSSGQPLGAQYF
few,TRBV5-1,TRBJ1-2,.,TGCGCCAGCAGCTTGAGGCACTCGTACGGCTACACCTTC,CASSLRHSYGYTF
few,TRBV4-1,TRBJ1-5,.,TGCGCCAGCAGCCAAGCCCAAACAGGGTCGTGGAGCAATCAGCCCCAGCATTTT,CASSQAQTGSWSNQPQHF
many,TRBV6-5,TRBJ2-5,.,TGTGCCAGCAGTTACTCGTGGGGGCAAGAGACCCAGTACTTC,CASSYSWGQETQYF
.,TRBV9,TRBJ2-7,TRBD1,TGTGCCAGCAGCACGGACAGGGGAGCATCCTACGAGCAGTACTTC,CASSTDRGASYEQYF
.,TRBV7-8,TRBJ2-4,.,TGTGCCAGCAGCTTAGGCAGCTCCAGGGTGGCAAACATTCAGTACTTC,CASSLGSSRVANIQYF
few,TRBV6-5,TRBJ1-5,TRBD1,TGTGCCAGCAGTCGACAGACACCCGCCCAGGGGGCGAGCAATCAGCCCCAGCATTTT,CASSRQTPAQGASNQPQHF
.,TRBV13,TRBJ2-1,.,TGTGCCAGCAGCTCATCCGGTGAAGGCCTCTACAATGAGCAGTTCTTC,CASSSSGEGLYNEQFF
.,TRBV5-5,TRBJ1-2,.,TGTGCCAGCAGCTGGGGGGCAGGGTCCGGCTACACCTTC,CASSWGAGSGYTF
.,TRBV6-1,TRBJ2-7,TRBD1,TGTGCCAGCATAGGGACAGGGATGTACGAGCAGTACTTC,CASIGTGMYEQYF
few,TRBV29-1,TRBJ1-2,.,TGCAGCGTTGAAGAGGGAAGTGGCTACACCTTC,CSVEEGSGYTF
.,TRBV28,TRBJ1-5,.,TGTGCCAGCAGAGGGGATGGCAATCAGCCCCAGCATTTT,CASRGDGNQPQHF
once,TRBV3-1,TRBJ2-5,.,TGTGCCAGCAGCCAAGAAGGGATAGGGACCCAGTACTTC,CASSQEGIGTQYF
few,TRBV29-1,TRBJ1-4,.,TGCAGCGTTATAGAACATTCGACTAATGAAAAACTGTTTTTT,CSVIEHSTNEKLFF
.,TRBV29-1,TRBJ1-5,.,TGCAGCGGCCAGCTTAGGGATCAGCCCCAGCATTTT,CSGQLRDQPQHF
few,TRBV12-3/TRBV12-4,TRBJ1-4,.,TGTGCCAGCAGCCCCGGGGGGCCAGGACATGAAAAACTGTTTTTT,CASSPGGPGHEKLFF
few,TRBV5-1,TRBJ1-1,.,TGCGCCAGCACCCCCGGGATCCGGAACACTGAAGCTTTCTTT,CASTPGIRNTEAFF
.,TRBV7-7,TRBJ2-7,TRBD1,TGTGCCAGCAGCCGAGGACAGGGCTACGAGCAGTACTTC,CASSRGQGYEQYF
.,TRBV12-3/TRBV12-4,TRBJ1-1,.,TGTGCCAGCAGTTTCAACACCAACACTGAAGCTTTCTTT,CASSFNTNTEAFF